The 9 T cell receptor beta chains below all came from one sample that was sequenced in a study of T cell responses to AZD1222 COVID-19 vaccine. The assay was immunoSEQ multiplex PCR, and TCRdb's table has in-frame clones only and misses some. Of 90,000 to 120,000 clones in the sample, 80% to 90% were seen once. The sample was peripheral blood, taken on day 0 of AZD1222 vaccination. The receptors shown here come from an adult in good health.

The chain carries TRBV4-2 and TRBJ2-5; D gene unclear. V was trimmed by 0 bases and J by 2 bases, leaving 10 bases between them. The CDR3 totals 15 residues. The germline gives CDR1 LGHNA, CDR2 YNFKEQ. The CDR3: CASSQDRGSQETQYF. In nucleotides, the CDR3 is TGTGCCAGCAGCCAAGATCGAGGCAGTCAAGAGACCCAGTACTTC.

The chain recombines TRBV24-1 with TRBJ2-7; D ambiguous. The CDR3 covers 13 residues. Trimming shortened V by 3 bases and J by 5 bases, and 10 bases separated the two germline ends. The V gene's germline CDR1 is KGHDR and CDR2 SFDVKD. The CDR3 region is CATSDGAAHEQYF. The CDR3 coding sequence is TGTGCCACCAGTGATGGAGCAGCCCACGAGCAGTACTTC.

The rearrangement links TRBV18 to TRBJ2-7; D unresolved. This CDR3 region has 13 residues. Between the trimmed V and J ends, which lost 3 bases and 7 bases, there was a span of 13 bases. Germline V gives CDR1 KGHSH, CDR2 LQKENI. The DNA of the CDR3 is TGTGCCAGCTCACCTTCGCCCTCGACGGAGCAGTACTTC. It specifies CASSPSPSTEQYF.

The chain combines TRBV7-3 with TRBJ2-1; the match to TRBD2 covers 13 bases. The germline V gene encodes CDR1 SGHTA and CDR2 FQGTGA. The CDR3 covers 15 residues. J was trimmed by 7 bases and V by 5 bases; bases with no gene match: 5. The CDR3 spells CASSPGTSGKNEQFF. The CDR3 bases are TGTGCCAGCAGCCCCGGGACTAGCGGGAAGAATGAGCAGTTCTTC.

V gene TRBV7-9 combines with J gene TRBJ1-2; TRBD1 agrees at 7 bases. Per germline, CDR1 SEHNR and CDR2 FQNEAQ (reference sequence). The ends lost 4 bases at V and 4 bases at J; junction bases unmatched: 9. The CDR3 is 15 amino acids. The CDR3 sequence is CASSSRGGGSYGYTF. The CDR3 DNA reads TGTGCCAGCAGCTCCCGCGGAGGGGGCAGCTATGGCTACACCTTC.

V and J are TRBV30 and TRBJ1-1, with D hard to call. This CDR3 region has 14 residues. Germline V CDR1 and CDR2: GTSNPN, SVGIG (reference sequence). V shed 4 bases and J shed 6 bases, with 18 bases lying between them. CDR3 nucleotides: TGTGCCTGGACAGGAGATCTCGGCAAGGCTGAAGCTTTCTTT. Translated, it gives CAWTGDLGKAEAFF.

V gene TRBV24-1 combines with J gene TRBJ2-7; 8 nucleotides match TRBD2. This CDR3 comprises 16 residues. The V gene end was trimmed by 2 bases and the J gene end by 2 bases; junction bases not matched to a gene: 7. Germline V CDR1 and CDR2: KGHDR, SFDVKD. CDR3 bases: TGTGCCACCAGTGATTCCGGACTAGCTGGAACCTACGAGCAGTACTTC. It translates to CATSDSGLAGTYEQYF.

CDR3 residues: CASSNQRDTQYF. For the CDR3, the DNA is TGTGCCAGTAGTAATCAAAGAGATACGCAGTATTTT. J is TRBJ2-3 and V is TRBV19; D gene uncertain. V gave up 4 bases and J gave up 5 bases, with 7 bases separating them. There are 12 residues in the CDR3. Looked up from germline, CDR1 is LNHDA and CDR2 is SQIVND (reference sequence).

The rearrangement uses TRBV6-1 and TRBJ2-3, with a tentative D call TRBD2 (5 bases). V was cut by 4 bases and J by 3 bases, with 14 bases left in between. This CDR3 is 15 amino acids long. The germline V gene has CDR1 MNHNS and CDR2 SASEGT. CDR3 loop: CASSGSGRYTDTQYF. CDR3 bases: TGTGCCAGCAGTGGGTCGGGAAGGTATACAGATACGCAGTATTTT.